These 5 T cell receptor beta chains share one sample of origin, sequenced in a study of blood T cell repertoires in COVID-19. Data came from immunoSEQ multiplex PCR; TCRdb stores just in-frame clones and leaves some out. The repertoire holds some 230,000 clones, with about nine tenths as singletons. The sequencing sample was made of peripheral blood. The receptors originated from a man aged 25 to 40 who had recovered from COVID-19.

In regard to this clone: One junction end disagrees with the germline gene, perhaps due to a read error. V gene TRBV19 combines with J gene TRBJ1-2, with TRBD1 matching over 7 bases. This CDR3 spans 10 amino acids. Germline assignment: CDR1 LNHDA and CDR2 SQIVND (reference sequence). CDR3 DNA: TGTGCCAGTAGTCGGACAGGCATCGTCTTC. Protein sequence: CASSRTGIVF.

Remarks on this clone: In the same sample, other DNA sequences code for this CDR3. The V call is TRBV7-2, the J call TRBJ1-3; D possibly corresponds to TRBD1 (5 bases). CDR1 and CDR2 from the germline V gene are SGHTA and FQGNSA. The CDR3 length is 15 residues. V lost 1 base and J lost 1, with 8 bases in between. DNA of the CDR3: TGTGCCAGCAGCTTAGGACCAGGGTCTGGAAACACCATATATTTT. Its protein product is CASSLGPGSGNTIYF.

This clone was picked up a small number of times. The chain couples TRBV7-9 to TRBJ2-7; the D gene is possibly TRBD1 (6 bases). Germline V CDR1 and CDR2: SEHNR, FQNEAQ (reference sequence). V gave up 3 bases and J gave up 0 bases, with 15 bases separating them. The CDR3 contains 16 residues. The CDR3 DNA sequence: TGTGCCAGCAGCTTTAAATCCGGGACACCCTCCTACGAGCAGTACTTC. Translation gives CASSFKSGTPSYEQYF.

CDR3 coding DNA: TGTGCCAGTAGTCCGGGACAGTCAGTCTCCTACGAGCAGTACTTC. It specifies CASSPGQSVSYEQYF. V gene TRBV19 combines with J gene TRBJ2-7; 7 bases are shared with TRBD1. Germline CDR1 is LNHDA and CDR2 is SQIVND (reference sequence). The CDR3 extends over 15 amino acids. Germline trimming cut 5 bases from V and 0 bases from J; bases unmatched to any gene: 7.

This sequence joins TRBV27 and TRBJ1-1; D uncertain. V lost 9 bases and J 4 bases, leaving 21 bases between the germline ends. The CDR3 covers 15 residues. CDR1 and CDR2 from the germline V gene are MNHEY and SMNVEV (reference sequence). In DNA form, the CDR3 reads TGTGCCAGTTTCCGAAAGGGAGCATACAGCACTGAAGCTTTCTTT. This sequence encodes CASFRKGAYSTEAFF.